The 17 T cell receptor beta chains in this list originate from one sample, sequenced in a study of T cells after yellow fever vaccination. A single record per CDR3 protein comes from TCRdb applying MiXCR to the 5' RACE reads. The table includes roughly 160,000 distinct CDR3 sequences, 6% to 7.5% detected once. Sample: CD4+ T cells sorted from PBMCs, taken around 5 days after the first yellow fever vaccination. The source of these receptors is a man aged 18 to 30 who received the YFV17D yellow fever vaccine.

This clonotype was counted between two and nine times. This chain uses TRBV12-3 or TRBV12-4 with TRBJ2-2, with D hard to call. The CDR3 has 17 residues. Trimming removed 0 bases from V and 3 bases from J, with 14 bases in between. The CDR3 sequence: CASSLAPVGRYTGELFF. In nucleotides, the CDR3 is TGTGCCAGCAGTTTAGCCCCAGTGGGCAGGTACACCGGGGAGCTGTTTTTT.

This clonotype has a count of ten or more. The V and J genes are TRBV7-9 and TRBJ1-1; no clear D. Trimming left V 1 base short and J 7 bases short, with 10 bases between. From germline, CDR1 is SEHNR and CDR2 FQNEAQ (reference sequence). The CDR3 has 13 residues. CDR3 coding DNA: TGTGCCAGCAGCTTAGAGGAAGGAGTTGAAGCTTTCTTT. The encoded protein is CASSLEEGVEAFF.

As concerns this clonotype: At one end the junction does not follow the germline gene, possibly because of a read error. The chain couples TRBV20-1 to TRBJ1-4; D gene unclear. CDR1 is DFQATT, CDR2 SNEGSKA, per germline (reference sequence). The CDR3 sequence is 9 residues long. The CDR3 DNA follows: TGCAGCGTAACGAACCCGAGCCTCTTT. This sequence encodes CSVTNPSLF.

The sample holds many counts of this clonotype. The chain employs TRBV10-3 and TRBJ2-5; tentatively, D is TRBD2 (6 bases). The CDR3 has 13 residues. Germline V lookup: CDR1 ENHRY, CDR2 SYGVKD. The ends were cut back, 8 bases at V and 5 bases at J, with 15 bases in the middle. CDR3 DNA: TGTGCCATCGGGGGGAGCCTTGACGAGACCCAGTACTTC. It specifies CAIGGSLDETQYF.

This clonotype was detected many times. The J gene is TRBJ2-3, the V gene TRBV9, with 10 positions matching TRBD1. Trimming cost V 0 bases and J 3 bases; bases outside gene matches: 4. The germline V gene has CDR1 SGDLS and CDR2 YYNGEE. The CDR3 has 16 amino acids. This CDR3 reads CASSVGSGQGTDTQYF. CDR3 DNA: TGTGCCAGCAGCGTAGGTTCGGGACAGGGGACAGATACGCAGTATTTT. The full variable domain, completed using reference TRBV9 and TRBJ2-3, is DSGVTQTPKHLITATGQRVTLRCSPRSGDLSVYWYQQSLDQGLQFLIQYYNGEERAKGNILERFSAQQFPDLHSELNLSSLELGDSALYFCASSVGSGQGTDTQYFGPGTRLTVL.

This clonotype occurred many times. The chain combines TRBV9 with TRBJ2-2, with 7 positions matching TRBD1. J lost 1 base, V lost 7 bases, and 4 bases had no gene match. CDR3 size: 14 residues. In germline, CDR1 is SGDLS, CDR2 YYNGEE. In DNA form, the CDR3 reads TGTGCCAGCTCTCGGACAGGGAACACCGGGGAGCTGTTTTTT. Residues: CASSRTGNTGELFF.

The V call is TRBV5-1, the J call TRBJ1-2, with a tentative D call TRBD1 (6 bases). V shed 0 bases and J shed 4 bases, with 16 bases lying between them. Germline CDR1 SGHRS, CDR2 YFSETQ. CDR3 length: 16 residues. As DNA, the CDR3 is TGCGCCAGCAGCTTGGCCACCGGCAGGGGAGGCTATGGCTACACCTTC. It is translated as CASSLATGRGGYGYTF.

This clonotype was counted at least ten times. The chain combines TRBV28 with TRBJ2-1; D may be TRBD1 (6 bases). Trimming stripped 5 bases from V and 0 bases from J, with 11 bases between. The CDR3 length is 15 residues. The germline CDR1 and CDR2 sequences are MDHEN and SYDVKM. In DNA form, the CDR3 reads TGTGCCAGCAGTGGACAGCCTAGCTCCTACAATGAGCAGTTCTTC. Protein: CASSGQPSSYNEQFF.

This chain's CDR3 is CASSYTGGIYNEQFF. The CDR3 DNA reads TGTGCCAGCAGCTATACAGGGGGGATCTACAATGAGCAGTTCTTC. This chain links TRBV12-3 or TRBV12-4 with TRBJ2-1, with 8 bases matching TRBD1. The CDR3 has 15 amino acids. The J segment lost 3 bases and the V segment lost 6 bases, leaving 7 bases of the junction unmatched.

This clonotype was counted only a few times. For the CDR3, the DNA is TGTGCCAGCAGCTTAGTTAGGGGGCTTATAACTTCGAACACTGAAGCTTTCTTT. Translation: CASSLVRGLITSNTEAFF. The V gene is TRBV11-2, the J gene TRBJ1-1, with 7 positions matching TRBD1. V lost 1 base and J lost 1; bases outside the gene matches: 12. There are 18 residues in the CDR3. The germline V gene encodes CDR1 SGHAT and CDR2 FQNNGV.

This clonotype was recorded many times. The V call is TRBV7-2, the J call TRBJ2-2; maybe TRBD2 (5 bases). Germline V gene lookup returns CDR1 SGHTA and CDR2 FQGNSA. Between the trimmed V and J ends, which lost 1 base and 5 bases, there was a span of 14 bases. The CDR3 sequence is 16 residues long. The CDR3 nucleotides read TGTGCCAGCAGCTTAGGGAGGCTTGACTTGACCGGGGAGCTGTTTTTT. It yields the protein CASSLGRLDLTGELFF.

There are a few counts of this clonotype. In DNA, the CDR3 is TGTGCCAGCAGTGAACAGCGGGGGGGCGTCGAGACCCAGTACTTC. Protein product: CASSEQRGGVETQYF. The V and J genes are TRBV6-1 and TRBJ2-5; 10 nucleotides agree with TRBD2. V trimming: 2 bases; J trimming: 5 bases; junction bases outside the gene matches: 5. The CDR3 totals 15 residues. CDR1 MNHNS and CDR2 SASEGT come from the germline V gene.

The rearrangement uses TRBV6-5 and TRBJ1-2; D is unresolved. Germline assignment: CDR1 MNHEY and CDR2 SVGAGI. V shed 5 bases and J shed 7 bases, with 8 bases lying between them. CDR3 length equals 11 residues. Here the CDR3 reads CASSNGAGYTF. The CDR3 nucleotides are TGTGCCAGCAGTAATGGTGCTGGCTACACCTTC.

The chain combines TRBV7-9 with TRBJ1-4; D is unresolved. The CDR3 sequence is 14 residues long. Deletions cut 5 bases from V and 3 bases from J, with 10 bases between. Germline V gene sequence: CDR1 SEHNR, CDR2 FQNEAQ (reference sequence). CDR3 loop: CASSPGRANEKLFF. The DNA for the CDR3 is TGTGCCAGCAGCCCGGGGAGGGCTAATGAAAAACTGTTTTTT.

There are many counts of this clonotype. V usage is TRBV6-5 and J usage is TRBJ1-4; D remains unclear. Trimming took off 4 bases at V and 4 bases at J, with 10 bases between the two ends. This CDR3 has 14 residues. Germline CDR1 is MNHEY and CDR2 is SVGAGI. DNA for the CDR3: TGTGCCAGCAGTTCCCTCCCGTTTAATGAAAAACTGTTTTTT. This encodes CASSSLPFNEKLFF.

This chain connects TRBV21-1 to TRBJ1-6; the tabulated D call, TRBD1, remains unverified against the DNA. TRBV21-1 is annotated as a pseudogene. The CDR3 spans 21 residues. CDR3 loop: CASSPPGGRDRVYPYNSPLHF. In nucleotides, the CDR3 is TGTGCCAGCAGCCCTCCAGGCGGCCGGGACAGGGTTTATCCCTATAATTCACCCCTCCACTTT.

This clonotype came up many times. The chain carries TRBV5-1 and TRBJ1-2, with D possibly matching TRBD1 (5 bases). Trimming left V 1 base short and J 2 bases short, with 9 bases between. Germline CDR1 is SGHRS and CDR2 is YFSETQ. The CDR3 runs to 14 residues. The CDR3 bases are TGCGCCAGCAGCTTGTCCCCAGGGAACTATGGCTACACCTTC. This translates into CASSLSPGNYGYTF.